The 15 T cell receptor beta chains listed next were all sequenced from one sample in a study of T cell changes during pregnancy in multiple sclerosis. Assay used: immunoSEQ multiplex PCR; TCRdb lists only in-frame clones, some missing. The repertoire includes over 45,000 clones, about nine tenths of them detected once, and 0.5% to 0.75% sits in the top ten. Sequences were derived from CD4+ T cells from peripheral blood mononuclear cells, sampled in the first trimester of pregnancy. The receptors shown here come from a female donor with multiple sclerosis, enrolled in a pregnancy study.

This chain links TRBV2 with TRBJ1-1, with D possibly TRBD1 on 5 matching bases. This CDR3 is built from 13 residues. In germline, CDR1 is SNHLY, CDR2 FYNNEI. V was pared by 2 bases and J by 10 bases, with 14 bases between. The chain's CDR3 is CASSENALGVAFF. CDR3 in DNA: TGTGCCAGCAGTGAAAATGCCTTAGGGGTAGCTTTCTTT.

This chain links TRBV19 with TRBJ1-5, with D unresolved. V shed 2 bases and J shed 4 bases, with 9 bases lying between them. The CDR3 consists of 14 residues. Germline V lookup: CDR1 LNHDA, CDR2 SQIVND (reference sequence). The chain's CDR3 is CASSITTVNQPQHF. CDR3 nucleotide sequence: TGTGCCAGTAGTATAACTACTGTTAATCAGCCCCAGCATTTT.

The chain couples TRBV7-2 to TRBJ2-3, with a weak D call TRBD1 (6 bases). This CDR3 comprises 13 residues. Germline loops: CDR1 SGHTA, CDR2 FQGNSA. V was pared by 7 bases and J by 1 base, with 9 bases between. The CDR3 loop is CASTHRGTDTQYF. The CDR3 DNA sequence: TGTGCCAGCACGCACAGGGGCACAGATACGCAGTATTTT.

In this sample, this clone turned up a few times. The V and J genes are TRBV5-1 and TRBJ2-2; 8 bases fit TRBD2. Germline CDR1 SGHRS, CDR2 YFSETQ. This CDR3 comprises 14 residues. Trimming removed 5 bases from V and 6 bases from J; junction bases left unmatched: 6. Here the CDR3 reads CASSASGLAGELFF. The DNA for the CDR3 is TGCGCCAGCAGTGCTAGCGGGCTAGCCGGGGAGCTGTTTTTT.

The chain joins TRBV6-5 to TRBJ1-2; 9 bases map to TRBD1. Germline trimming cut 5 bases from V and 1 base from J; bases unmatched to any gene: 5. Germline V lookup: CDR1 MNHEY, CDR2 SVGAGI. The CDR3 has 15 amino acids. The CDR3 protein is CASSPQGQGNYGYTF. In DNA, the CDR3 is TGTGCCAGCAGTCCCCAGGGACAGGGTAACTATGGCTACACCTTC.

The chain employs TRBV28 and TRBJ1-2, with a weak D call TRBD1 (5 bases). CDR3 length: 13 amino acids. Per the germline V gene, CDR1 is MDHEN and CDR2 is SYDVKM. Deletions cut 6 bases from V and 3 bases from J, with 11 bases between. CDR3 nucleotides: TGTGCCAGCAGCGGGGGAGGAGACTATGGCTACACCTTC. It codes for CASSGGGDYGYTF.

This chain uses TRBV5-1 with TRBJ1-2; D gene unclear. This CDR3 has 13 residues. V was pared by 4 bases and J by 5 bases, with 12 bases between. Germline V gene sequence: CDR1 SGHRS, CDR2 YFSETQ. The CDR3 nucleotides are TGCGCCAGCAGCCCCGGACGGGATTATGGCTACACCTTC. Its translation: CASSPGRDYGYTF.

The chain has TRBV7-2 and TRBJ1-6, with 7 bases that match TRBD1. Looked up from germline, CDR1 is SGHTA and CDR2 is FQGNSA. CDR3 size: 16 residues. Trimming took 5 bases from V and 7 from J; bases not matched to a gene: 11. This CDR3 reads CASSLQGKGGNSPLHF. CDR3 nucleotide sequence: TGTGCCAGCAGCCTACAGGGTAAAGGGGGCAATTCACCCCTCCACTTT. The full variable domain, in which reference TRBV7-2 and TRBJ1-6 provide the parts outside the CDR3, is GAGVSQSPSNKVTEKGKDVELRCDPISGHTALYWYRQSLGQGLEFLIYFQGNSAPDKSGLPSDRFSAERTGGSVSTLTIQRTQQEDSAVYLCASSLQGKGGNSPLHFGNGTRLTVT.

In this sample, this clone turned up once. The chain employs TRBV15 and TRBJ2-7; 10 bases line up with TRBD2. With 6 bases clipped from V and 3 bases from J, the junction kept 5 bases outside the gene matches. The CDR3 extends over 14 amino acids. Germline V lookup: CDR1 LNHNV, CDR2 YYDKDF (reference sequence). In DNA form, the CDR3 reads TGTGCCACCAGTGGTGGACTAGCGGACTACGAGCAGTACTTC. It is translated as CATSGGLADYEQYF.

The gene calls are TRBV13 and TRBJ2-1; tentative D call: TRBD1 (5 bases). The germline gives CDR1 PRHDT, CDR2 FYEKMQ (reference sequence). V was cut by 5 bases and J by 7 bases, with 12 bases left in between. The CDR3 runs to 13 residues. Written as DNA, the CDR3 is TGTGCCAGCAGCCTAGACAGCCCGAATGAGCAGTTCTTC. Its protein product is CASSLDSPNEQFF.

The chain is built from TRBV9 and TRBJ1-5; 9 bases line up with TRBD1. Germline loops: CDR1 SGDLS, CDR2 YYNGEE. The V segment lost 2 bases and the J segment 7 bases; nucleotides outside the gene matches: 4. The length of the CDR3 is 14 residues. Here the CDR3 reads CASSVGTGSQPQHF. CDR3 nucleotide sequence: TGTGCCAGCAGCGTTGGGACAGGGAGCCAGCCCCAGCATTTT.

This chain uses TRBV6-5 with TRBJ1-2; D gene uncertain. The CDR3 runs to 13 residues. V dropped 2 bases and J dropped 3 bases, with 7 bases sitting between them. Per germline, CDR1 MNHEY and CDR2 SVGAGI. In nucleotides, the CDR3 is TGTGCCAGCAGTTACAGCCTTTACTATGGCTACACCTTC. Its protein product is CASSYSLYYGYTF.

The CDR3 nucleotides read TGTGCCAGCAGCGTAAGAGGGACAGATACGCAGTATTTT. It is translated as CASSVRGTDTQYF. The chain links TRBV9 to TRBJ2-3, with D possibly TRBD2 on 5 matching bases. This CDR3 is 13 amino acids long. The germline CDR1 and CDR2 sequences are SGDLS and YYNGEE. Trimming stripped 1 base from V and 3 bases from J, with 6 bases between.

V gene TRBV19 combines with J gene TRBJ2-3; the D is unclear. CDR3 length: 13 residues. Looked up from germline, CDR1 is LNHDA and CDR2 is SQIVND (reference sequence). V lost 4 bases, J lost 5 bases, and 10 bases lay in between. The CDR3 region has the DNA TGTGCCAGTAGTAAGCCGGAGTTAGATACGCAGTATTTT. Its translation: CASSKPELDTQYF.

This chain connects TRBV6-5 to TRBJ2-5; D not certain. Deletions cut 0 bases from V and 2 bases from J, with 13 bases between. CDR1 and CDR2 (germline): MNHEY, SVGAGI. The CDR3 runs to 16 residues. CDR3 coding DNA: TGTGCCAGCAGTTACTCGAGCCTAGTGAGGCAAGAGACCCAGTACTTC. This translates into CASSYSSLVRQETQYF.